Below, 17 T cell receptor beta chains from the same sample are listed, as sequenced in a study of cytomegalovirus exposure and HLA in healthy donors. PCR used 60 Vbeta primers and 13 Jbeta primers. Repertoires were generated with immunoSEQ multiplex PCR, while TCRdb's copy carries only in-frame clones and drops some. This sample carries about 90,000 clones, approximately 76% of them seen once, and the ten largest clones take about 20%. Sequencing input: PBMCs. These receptors came from a woman aged 60-75 years in good health and CMV-seropositive.

The V call is TRBV11-3, the J call TRBJ1-1; D perhaps matches TRBD1 (5 bases). The CDR3 is made up of 13 amino acids. Between the trimmed V and J ends, which lost 5 bases and 2 bases, there was a span of 9 bases. Germline assignment: CDR1 SGHNT and CDR2 YENEEA. In nucleotides, the CDR3 is TGTGCCAGCAGCCCTGACAGTAACACTGAAGCTTTCTTT. Translating it yields CASSPDSNTEAFF.

The count of this clone is one. The CDR3 protein is CASSLGGGVTGELFF. DNA for the CDR3: TGTGCCAGCAGCTTAGGGGGAGGGGTGACCGGGGAGCTGTTTTTT. The chain joins TRBV11-1 to TRBJ2-2; TRBD2 agrees at 7 bases. Germline loops: CDR1 SGHAT, CDR2 FQDESV (reference sequence). This CDR3 is 15 amino acids long. The V and J ends lost 1 base and 5 bases, in that order; junction bases with no gene match: 4.

This rearrangement joins TRBV5-4 to TRBJ2-5, with 10 bases identical to TRBD2. CDR3 length equals 15 residues. The germline V gene encodes CDR1 SGHNT and CDR2 YYREEE (reference sequence). With 0 bases clipped from V and 5 bases from J, the junction kept 4 bases outside the gene matches. The CDR3 here is CASSLDSGRRETQYF. CDR3 sequence (DNA): TGTGCCAGCAGCTTGGATAGCGGGAGGAGGGAGACCCAGTACTTC.

This clone was picked up one time. The J gene is TRBJ2-1, the V gene TRBV5-3; TRBD2 matches 15 bases. TRBV5-3 is an ORF, with its function uncertain. This CDR3 is built from 17 residues. The junction had 16 bases not matched to a gene; V was cut back by 5 bases and J by 13 bases. Written as DNA, the CDR3 is TGTGCCAGAAGTTCCGGACTAGCGGGAGGGCTACAAGAGACCCAGTTCTTC. As protein: CARSSGLAGGLQETQFF.

The J gene is TRBJ2-3, the V gene TRBV9; weak D call: TRBD2 (6 bases). Germline V lookup: CDR1 SGDLS, CDR2 YYNGEE. This CDR3 is built from 15 residues. Trimming shortened V by 2 bases and J by 1 base, and 11 bases separated the two germline ends. The CDR3 reads CASSVEGFGTDTQYF. The CDR3 coding sequence is TGTGCCAGCAGCGTGGAGGGTTTTGGCACAGATACGCAGTATTTT.

This chain links TRBV9 with TRBJ2-3; D call uncertain. This CDR3 contains 14 residues. Trimming shortened V by 0 bases and J by 0 bases, and 5 bases separated the two germline ends. CDR1 SGDLS and CDR2 YYNGEE come from the germline V gene. For the CDR3, the DNA is TGTGCCAGCAGCGTAGGCCAGAGCACAGATACGCAGTATTTT. The encoded protein is CASSVGQSTDTQYF.

The CDR3 here is CASSSRDRKNEKLFF. As DNA, the CDR3 is TGTGCCAGTAGTTCCCGGGACAGAAAGAATGAAAAACTGTTTTTT. The chain is built from TRBV19 and TRBJ1-4; 7 positions match TRBD1. CDR1 is LNHDA and CDR2 is SQIVND in the germline V gene (reference sequence). The ends lost 5 bases at V and 5 bases at J; junction bases unmatched: 8. This CDR3 is built from 15 residues.

This chain uses TRBV18 with TRBJ2-7, with 9 nucleotides matching TRBD1. Germline V gives CDR1 KGHSH, CDR2 LQKENI. CDR3 size: 14 residues. With V trimmed by 4 bases and J by 4 bases, 5 bases remained unmatched. CDR3 bases: TGTGCCAGCTCACAGGGACAGGGTGTATACGAGCAGTACTTC. This translates into CASSQGQGVYEQYF.

The chain employs TRBV30 and TRBJ1-5; no firm D call. The CDR3 sequence is 13 residues long. V lost 2 bases and J lost 6, with 11 bases in between. Germline-derived CDR1 and CDR2 are GTSNPN and SVGIG (reference sequence). CDR3 region: CAWSSGLSQPQHF. CDR3 DNA sequence: TGTGCCTGGAGTTCGGGTTTGAGTCAGCCCCAGCATTTT.

This clone was seen a few times. The V gene is TRBV27, the J gene TRBJ2-1, with 11 positions matching TRBD2. V lost 2 bases and J lost 7; bases outside the gene matches: 7. Looked up from germline, CDR1 is MNHEY and CDR2 is SMNVEV (reference sequence). The CDR3 has 16 residues. In DNA, the CDR3 is TGTGCCAGCAGTTTAAGGCTAGCGGGAGGATGGAATGAGCAGTTCTTC. Amino acid sequence: CASSLRLAGGWNEQFF.

This chain uses TRBV29-1 with TRBJ2-1; 8 nucleotides line up with TRBD2. The V and J ends lost 5 bases and 8 bases, in that order; junction bases with no gene match: 14. The germline gives CDR1 SQVTM, CDR2 ANQGSEA. The CDR3 extends over 15 amino acids. Written as DNA, the CDR3 is TGCAGCGTTTATTCCGGGACTAGGAGAGTCGATGAGCAGTTCTTC. Translation: CSVYSGTRRVDEQFF.

This chain links TRBV20-1 with TRBJ2-5, with TRBD2 matching over 13 bases. The germline gives CDR1 DFQATT, CDR2 SNEGSKA (reference sequence). The CDR3 is 11 amino acids. CDR3 loop: CSGTSGTTQYF. The DNA for the CDR3 is TGCTCCGGGACTAGCGGGACTACCCAGTACTTC.

The chain recombines TRBV4-1 with TRBJ1-6; D is perhaps TRBD1 (6 bases). Germline lookup yields CDR1 MGHRA and CDR2 YSYEKL. The CDR3 sequence is 18 residues long. V lost 0 bases and J 2 bases, leaving 14 bases between the germline ends. CDR3 loop: CASSQDLTGRTYNSPLHF. Here the CDR3 DNA reads TGCGCCAGCAGCCAAGATCTTACAGGGCGGACCTATAATTCACCCCTCCACTTT.

The chain is built from TRBV10-1 and TRBJ1-1; D possibly corresponds to TRBD1 (5 bases). The V and J ends lost 6 bases and 1 base respectively, with 9 bases between them. There are 13 residues in the CDR3. Germline assignment: CDR1 WNHNN and CDR2 SYGVQD (reference sequence). CDR3 residues: CASSYTGNTEAFF. DNA of the CDR3: TGCGCCAGCAGCTATACAGGGAACACTGAAGCTTTCTTT.

The rearrangement joins TRBV5-6 to TRBJ2-1; 10 nucleotides align to TRBD2. The CDR3 has 16 amino acids. CDR1 and CDR2 from the germline V gene are SGHDT and YYEEEE. Germline trimming cut 4 bases from V and 2 bases from J; bases unmatched to any gene: 6. Written as DNA, the CDR3 is TGTGCCAGCAGCAGTCGACTAGCGGGTCCCTACAATGAGCAGTTCTTC. It translates to CASSSRLAGPYNEQFF.

This chain links TRBV7-9 with TRBJ2-1; 10 nucleotides match TRBD2. CDR3 length: 17 amino acids. J lost 2 bases, V lost 5 bases, and 9 bases had no gene match. Germline V gene lookup returns CDR1 SEHNR and CDR2 FQNEAQ (reference sequence). For the CDR3, the DNA is TGTGCCAGCAGCGATTATTTAGCGGGAGGAACCTACAATGAGCAGTTCTTC. Amino acids: CASSDYLAGGTYNEQFF.

This clone was detected a few times. This chain uses TRBV5-4 with TRBJ1-4; 7 bases map to TRBD1. Germline V gene lookup returns CDR1 SGHNT and CDR2 YYREEE (reference sequence). The CDR3 consists of 15 residues. V trimming: 4 bases; J trimming: 7 bases; junction bases outside the gene matches: 10. CDR3 DNA: TGTGCCAGCAGCGGAAACAGGGGTGTTAGTGAAAAACTGTTTTTT. Translated, it gives CASSGNRGVSEKLFF.